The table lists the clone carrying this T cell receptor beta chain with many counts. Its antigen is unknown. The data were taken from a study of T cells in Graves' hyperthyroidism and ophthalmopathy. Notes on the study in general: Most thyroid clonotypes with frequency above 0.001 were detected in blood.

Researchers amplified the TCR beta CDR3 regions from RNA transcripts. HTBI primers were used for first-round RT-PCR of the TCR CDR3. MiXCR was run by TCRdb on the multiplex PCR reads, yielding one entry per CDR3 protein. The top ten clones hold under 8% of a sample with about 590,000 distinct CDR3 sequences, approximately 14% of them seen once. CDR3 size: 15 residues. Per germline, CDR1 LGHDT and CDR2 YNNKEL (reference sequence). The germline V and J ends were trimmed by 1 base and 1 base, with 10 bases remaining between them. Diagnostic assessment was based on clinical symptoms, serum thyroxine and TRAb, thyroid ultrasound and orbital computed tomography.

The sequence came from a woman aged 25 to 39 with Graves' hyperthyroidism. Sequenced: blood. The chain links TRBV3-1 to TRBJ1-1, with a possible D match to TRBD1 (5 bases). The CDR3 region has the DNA TGTGCCAGCAGCCAAGGTCCGGGGGGGAACACTGAAGCTTTCTTT. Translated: CASSQGPGGNTEAFF.